The 13 T cell receptor beta chains below come from one sample, sequenced in a study of cytomegalovirus exposure and HLA in healthy donors. The primer mix had 60 Vbeta and 13 Jbeta primers. Repertoires were generated with immunoSEQ multiplex PCR, while TCRdb's copy carries only in-frame clones and drops some. The table records about 160,000 clones, around 69% of them present only once. Source material: PBMCs. Receptors originate from a woman aged 25-40 years in good health and CMV-seronegative.

The rearrangement links TRBV6-5 to TRBJ2-3; TRBD1 agrees at 7 bases. V shed 6 bases and J 2 bases; nucleotides not matched to a gene: 8. Germline values: CDR1 MNHEY, CDR2 SVGAGI. CDR3 size: 15 residues. For the CDR3, the DNA is TGTGCCAGCAGGGCCGGGACAGATTTCACAGATACGCAGTATTTT. Translation: CASRAGTDFTDTQYF.

This clone appeared once. This chain links TRBV5-5 with TRBJ2-7; 9 nucleotides align to TRBD2. The CDR3 has 15 residues. The V segment lost 2 bases and the J segment 4 bases; nucleotides outside the gene matches: 7. CDR1 is SGHKS, CDR2 YYEKEE, per germline (reference sequence). The CDR3 region has the DNA TGTGCCAGCAGCTTAGCGGGAGGCCCGTCTTACGAGCAGTACTTC. This translates into CASSLAGGPSYEQYF.

This clone showed up just a few times. V usage is TRBV5-4 and J usage is TRBJ2-1, with 7 bases aligning to TRBD2. CDR1 is SGHNT and CDR2 is YYREEE in the germline V gene (reference sequence). This CDR3 comprises 17 residues. V lost 3 bases, J lost 0 bases, and 9 bases stayed unmatched. The CDR3 DNA sequence: TGTGCCAGCAGCTCTATAGCGGGCCCTAGCTCCTACAATGAGCAGTTCTTC. Protein sequence: CASSSIAGPSSYNEQFF.

The V and J genes are TRBV2 and TRBJ1-5, with a possible D match to TRBD1 (6 bases). The CDR3 has 16 residues. CDR1 and CDR2 from the germline V gene are SNHLY and FYNNEI. V dropped 3 bases and J dropped 0 bases, with 12 bases sitting between them. CDR3 in amino acids: CASSDPTGYSNQPQHF. As DNA, the CDR3 is TGTGCCAGCAGTGATCCGACAGGTTATAGCAATCAGCCCCAGCATTTT.

The chain has TRBV5-1 and TRBJ2-1; unclear D gene. This CDR3 region has 15 residues. V was shortened by 0 bases and J by 6 bases, with 13 bases between the two germline ends. Germline lookup yields CDR1 SGHRS and CDR2 YFSETQ. CDR3 in DNA: TGCGCCAGCAGCTTGGCCACGGTGACGGGCAATGAGCAGTTCTTC. It yields the protein CASSLATVTGNEQFF. Variable domain in full (rest from reference TRBV5-1 and TRBJ2-1): KAGVTQTPRYLIKTRGQQVTLSCSPISGHRSVSWYQQTPGQGLQFLFEYFSETQRNKGNFPGRFSGRQFSNSRSEMNVSTLELGDSALYLCASSLATVTGNEQFFGPGTRLTVL.

This clone appeared a single time. This rearrangement joins TRBV2 to TRBJ2-3; 7 nucleotides match TRBD1. The CDR3 is 15 amino acids. Germline-derived CDR1 and CDR2 are SNHLY and FYNNEI. With V trimmed by 3 bases and J by 3 bases, 6 bases remained unmatched. The CDR3 is CASSDLGTATDTQYF. CDR3 bases: TGTGCCAGCAGTGATTTGGGGACAGCTACAGATACGCAGTATTTT.

The sample holds one count of this clone. The V and J genes are TRBV27 and TRBJ2-7, with 9 positions matching TRBD2. This CDR3 has 14 amino acids. Trimming took 2 bases from V and 4 from J; bases not matched to a gene: 3. The germline CDR1 and CDR2 sequences are MNHEY and SMNVEV (reference sequence). CDR3 DNA sequence: TGTGCCAGCAGTTTAAGAGCGGGAGGATACGAGCAGTACTTC. Amino acid sequence: CASSLRAGGYEQYF.

This chain connects TRBV28 to TRBJ1-3; weak D call: TRBD1 (6 bases). V lost 1 base to trimming and J lost 2 bases, with 9 bases between them. Germline CDR1 reads MDHEN; CDR2 reads SYDVKM. The CDR3 runs 15 residues. The CDR3 coding sequence is TGTGCCAGCAGTTTATTGCCAGGGGCTGGAAACACCATATATTTT. It codes for CASSLLPGAGNTIYF.

V usage is TRBV5-4 and J usage is TRBJ2-5; D is possibly TRBD1 (5 bases). V gave up 0 bases and J gave up 5 bases, with 14 bases separating them. The germline CDR1 and CDR2 sequences are SGHNT and YYREEE (reference sequence). The CDR3 is 15 residues long. Here the CDR3 reads CASSLARAGRETQYF. The CDR3 region has the DNA TGTGCCAGCAGCTTGGCCAGGGCAGGGCGGGAGACCCAGTACTTC. Combining the CDR3 with reference TRBV5-4 and TRBJ2-5 gives the whole variable domain ETGVTQSPTHLIKTRGQQVTLRCSSQSGHNTVSWYQQALGQGPQFIFQYYREEENGRGNFPPRFSGLQFPNYSSELNVNALELDDSALYLCASSLARAGRETQYFGPGTRLLVL.

The rearrangement links TRBV5-4 to TRBJ2-1, with TRBD2 matching 12 bases. V trimming: 0 bases; J trimming: 8 bases; junction bases outside the gene matches: 3. Germline CDR1 and CDR2: SGHNT and YYREEE (reference sequence). The CDR3 has 15 residues. CDR3 nucleotides: TGTGCCAGCAGCTTGGGACTAGCGGGGGAGGATGAGCAGTTCTTC. This gives the protein CASSLGLAGEDEQFF. Complete variable domain (other parts from reference TRBV5-4 and TRBJ2-1): ETGVTQSPTHLIKTRGQQVTLRCSSQSGHNTVSWYQQALGQGPQFIFQYYREEENGRGNFPPRFSGLQFPNYSSELNVNALELDDSALYLCASSLGLAGEDEQFFGPGTRLTVL.

The sample holds a few counts of this clone. This chain links TRBV5-1 with TRBJ1-3; perhaps TRBD1 as D (6 bases). The CDR3 spans 16 residues. Germline CDR1 SGHRS, CDR2 YFSETQ. The V gene lost 1 base and the J gene lost 4 bases, with 15 bases spanning the gap. The CDR3 bases are TGCGCCAGCAGCTTGAGCCCTGGGGGCTCCGGAAACACCATATATTTT. Its translation: CASSLSPGGSGNTIYF.

This chain links TRBV6-5 with TRBJ1-5; D remains ambiguous. Per germline, CDR1 MNHEY and CDR2 SVGAGI. Trimming left V 0 bases short and J 0 bases short, with 6 bases between. The CDR3 consists of 15 residues. CDR3 protein: CASSYSAYSNQPQHF. For the CDR3, the DNA is TGTGCCAGCAGTTACTCAGCCTATAGCAATCAGCCCCAGCATTTT.

The chain combines TRBV29-1 with TRBJ2-5; D is perhaps TRBD2 (5 bases). V was clipped by 3 bases and J by 4 bases, with 6 bases between them. Germline V gives CDR1 SQVTM, CDR2 ANQGSEA. This CDR3 is 11 amino acids long. The DNA for the CDR3 is TGCAGCGTTGATGGAGGAGAGACCCAGTACTTC. This sequence encodes CSVDGGETQYF.